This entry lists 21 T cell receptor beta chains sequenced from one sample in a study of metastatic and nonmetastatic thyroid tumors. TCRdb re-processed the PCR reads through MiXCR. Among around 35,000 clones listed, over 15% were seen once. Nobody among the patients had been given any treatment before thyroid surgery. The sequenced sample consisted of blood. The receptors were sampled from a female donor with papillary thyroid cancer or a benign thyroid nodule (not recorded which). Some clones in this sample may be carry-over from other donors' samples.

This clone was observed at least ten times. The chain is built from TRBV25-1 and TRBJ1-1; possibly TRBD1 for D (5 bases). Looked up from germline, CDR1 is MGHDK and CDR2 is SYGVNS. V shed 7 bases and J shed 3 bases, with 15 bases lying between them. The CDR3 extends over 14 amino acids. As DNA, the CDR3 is TGTGCCAGCACTCAAGGGGCACGAGACACTGAAGCTTTCTTT. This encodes CASTQGARDTEAFF.

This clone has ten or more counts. The CDR3 DNA sequence: TGTGCCAGCAGTTTACCACGATTGGGGCTTGGCACTGAAGCTTTCTTT. Protein: CASSLPRLGLGTEAFF. The V gene is TRBV28, the J gene TRBJ1-1; a possible D gene is TRBD1 (5 bases). Per the germline V gene, CDR1 is MDHEN and CDR2 is SYDVKM. The CDR3 runs to 16 residues. Trimming left V 2 bases short and J 4 bases short, with 17 bases between.

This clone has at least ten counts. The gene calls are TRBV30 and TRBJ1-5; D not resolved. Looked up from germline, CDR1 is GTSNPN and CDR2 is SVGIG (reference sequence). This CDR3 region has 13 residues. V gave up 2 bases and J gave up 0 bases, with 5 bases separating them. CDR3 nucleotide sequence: TGTGCCTGGAGTTTGGGTAGCAATCAGCCCCAGCATTTT. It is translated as CAWSLGSNQPQHF. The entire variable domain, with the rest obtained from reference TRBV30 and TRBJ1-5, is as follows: SQTIHQWPATLVQPVGSPLSLECTVEGTSNPNLYWYRQAAGRGLQLLFYSVGIGQISSEVPQNLSASRPQDRQFILSSKKLLLSDSGFYLCAWSLGSNQPQHFGDGTRLSIL.

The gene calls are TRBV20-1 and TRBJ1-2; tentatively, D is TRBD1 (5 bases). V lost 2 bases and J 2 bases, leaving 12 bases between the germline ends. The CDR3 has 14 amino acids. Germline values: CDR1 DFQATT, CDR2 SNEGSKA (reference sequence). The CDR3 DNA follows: TGCAGTGCTAGACCCGGGGGGATGAACTATGGCTACACCTTC. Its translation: CSARPGGMNYGYTF.

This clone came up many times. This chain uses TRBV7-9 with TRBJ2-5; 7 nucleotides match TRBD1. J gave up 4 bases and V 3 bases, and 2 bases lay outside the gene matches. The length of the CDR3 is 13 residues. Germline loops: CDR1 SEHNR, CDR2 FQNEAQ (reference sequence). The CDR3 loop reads CASSFSGGETQYF. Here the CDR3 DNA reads TGTGCCAGCAGCTTCTCAGGGGGAGAGACCCAGTACTTC.

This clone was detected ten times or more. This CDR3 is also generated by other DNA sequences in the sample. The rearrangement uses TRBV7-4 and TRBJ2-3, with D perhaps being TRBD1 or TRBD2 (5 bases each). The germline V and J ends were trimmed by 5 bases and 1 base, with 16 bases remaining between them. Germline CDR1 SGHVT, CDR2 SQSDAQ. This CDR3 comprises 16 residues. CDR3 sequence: CASSEGTSEGTDTQYF. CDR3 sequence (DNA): TGTGCCAGCAGCGAAGGGACCTCCGAAGGCACAGATACGCAGTATTTT.

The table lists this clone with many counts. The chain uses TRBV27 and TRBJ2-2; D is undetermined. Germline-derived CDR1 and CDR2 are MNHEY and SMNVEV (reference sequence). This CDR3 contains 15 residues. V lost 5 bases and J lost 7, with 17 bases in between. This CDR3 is CASSPPVHGGGELFF. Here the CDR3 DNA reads TGTGCCAGCAGTCCTCCCGTCCATGGTGGCGGGGAGCTGTTTTTT.

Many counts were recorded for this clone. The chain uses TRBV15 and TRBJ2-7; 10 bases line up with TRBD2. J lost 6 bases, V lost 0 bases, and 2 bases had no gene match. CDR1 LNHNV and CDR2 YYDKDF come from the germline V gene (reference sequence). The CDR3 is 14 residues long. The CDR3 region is CATSRELAGPEQYF. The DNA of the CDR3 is TGTGCCACCAGCAGAGAACTAGCGGGACCCGAGCAGTACTTC.

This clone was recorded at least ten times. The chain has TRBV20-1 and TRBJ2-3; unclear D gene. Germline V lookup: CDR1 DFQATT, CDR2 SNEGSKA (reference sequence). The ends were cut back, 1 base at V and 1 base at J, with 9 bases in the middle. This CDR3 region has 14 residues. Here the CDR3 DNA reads TGCAGTGCTAGAGTGCAGCAACGCACAGATACGCAGTATTTT. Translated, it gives CSARVQQRTDTQYF.

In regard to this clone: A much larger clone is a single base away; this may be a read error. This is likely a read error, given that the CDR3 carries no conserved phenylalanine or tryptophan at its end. CDR3 residues: CSATVSYEQYL. CDR3 DNA: TGCAGTGCGACCGTGTCCTACGAGCAGTACCTC. The V and J genes are TRBV20-1 and TRBJ2-7; no firm D call. V was trimmed by 6 bases and J by 1 base, leaving 7 bases between them. CDR1 DFQATT and CDR2 SNEGSKA come from the germline V gene (reference sequence). The CDR3 is 11 residues long.

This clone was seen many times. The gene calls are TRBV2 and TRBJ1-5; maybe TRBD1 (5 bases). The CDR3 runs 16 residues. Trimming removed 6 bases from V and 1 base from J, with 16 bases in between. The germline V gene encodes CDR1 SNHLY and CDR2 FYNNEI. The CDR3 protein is CASRAGHAISNQPQHF. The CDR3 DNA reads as TGTGCCAGCAGAGCAGGACACGCTATAAGCAATCAGCCCCAGCATTTT.

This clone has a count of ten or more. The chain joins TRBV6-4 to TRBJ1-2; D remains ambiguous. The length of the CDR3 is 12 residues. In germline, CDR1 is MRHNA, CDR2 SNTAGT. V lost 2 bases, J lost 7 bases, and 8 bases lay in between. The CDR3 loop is CASSDPGGGYTF. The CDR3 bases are TGTGCCAGCAGTGACCCCGGCGGTGGCTACACCTTC.

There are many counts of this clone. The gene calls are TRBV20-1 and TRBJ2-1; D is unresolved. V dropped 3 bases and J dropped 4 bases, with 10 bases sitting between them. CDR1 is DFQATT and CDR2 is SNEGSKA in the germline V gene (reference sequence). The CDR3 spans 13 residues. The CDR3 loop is CSARGPLYNEQFF. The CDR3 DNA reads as TGCAGTGCTAGGGGTCCCCTGTACAATGAGCAGTTCTTC.

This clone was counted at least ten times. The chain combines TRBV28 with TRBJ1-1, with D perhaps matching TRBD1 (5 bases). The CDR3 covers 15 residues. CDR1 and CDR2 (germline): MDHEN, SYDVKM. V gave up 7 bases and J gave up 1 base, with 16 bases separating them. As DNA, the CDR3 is TGTGCCAGCACCCTATGGGAGGGGCGGAACACTGAAGCTTTCTTT. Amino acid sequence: CASTLWEGRNTEAFF.

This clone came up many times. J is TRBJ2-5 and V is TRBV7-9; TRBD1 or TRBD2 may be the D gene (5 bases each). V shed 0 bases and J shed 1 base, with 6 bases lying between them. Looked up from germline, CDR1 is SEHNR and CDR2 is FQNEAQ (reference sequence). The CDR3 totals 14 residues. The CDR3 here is CASSLAGTQETQYF. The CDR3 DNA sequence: TGTGCCAGCAGCTTAGCGGGGACCCAAGAGACCCAGTACTTC.

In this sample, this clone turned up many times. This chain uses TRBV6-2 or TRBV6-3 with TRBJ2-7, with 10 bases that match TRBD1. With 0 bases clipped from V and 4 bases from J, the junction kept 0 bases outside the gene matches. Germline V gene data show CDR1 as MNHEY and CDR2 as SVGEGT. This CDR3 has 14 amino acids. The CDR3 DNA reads TGTGCCAGCAGTTACTCGGGACAGGGGTACGAGCAGTACTTC. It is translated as CASSYSGQGYEQYF.

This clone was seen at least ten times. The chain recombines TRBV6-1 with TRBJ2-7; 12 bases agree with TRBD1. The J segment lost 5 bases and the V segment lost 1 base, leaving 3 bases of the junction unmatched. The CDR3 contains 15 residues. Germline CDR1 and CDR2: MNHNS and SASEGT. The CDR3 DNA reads TGTGCCAGCAGTGAAGATGGGACAGGGGGCGACGAGCAGTACTTC. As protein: CASSEDGTGGDEQYF.

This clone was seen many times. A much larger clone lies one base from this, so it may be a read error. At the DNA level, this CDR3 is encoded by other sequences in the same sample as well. DNA of the CDR3: TGTGCCAGTAGGACCATACTAGCAGGAGGAAAAGATACGCAGTATTTT. Its protein is CASRTILAGGKDTQYF. The gene calls are TRBV19 and TRBJ2-3, with D possibly TRBD2 on 6 matching bases. Germline V gene sequence: CDR1 LNHDA, CDR2 SQIVND (reference sequence). Deletions cut 6 bases from V and 5 bases from J, with 21 bases between. The CDR3 extends over 16 amino acids. Filled out from reference TRBV19 and TRBJ2-3, the complete variable domain reads DGGITQSPKYLFRKEGQNVTLSCEQNLNHDAMYWYRQDPGQGLRLIYYSQIVNDFQKGDIAEGYSVSREKKESFPLTVTSAQKNPTAFYLCASRTILAGGKDTQYFGPGTRLTVL.

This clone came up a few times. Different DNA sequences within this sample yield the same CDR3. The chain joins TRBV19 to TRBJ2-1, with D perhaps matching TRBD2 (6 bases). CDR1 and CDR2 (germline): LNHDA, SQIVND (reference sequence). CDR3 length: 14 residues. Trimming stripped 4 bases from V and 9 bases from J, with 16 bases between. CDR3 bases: TGTGCCAGTAGTACCCCCGGGGGACCAGTTGAGCAGTTCTTC. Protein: CASSTPGGPVEQFF.

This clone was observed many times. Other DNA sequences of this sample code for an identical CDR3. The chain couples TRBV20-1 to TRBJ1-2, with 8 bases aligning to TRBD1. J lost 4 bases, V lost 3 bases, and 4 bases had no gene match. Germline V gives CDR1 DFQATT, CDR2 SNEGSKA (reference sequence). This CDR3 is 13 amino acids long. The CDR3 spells CSARDRVAYGYTF. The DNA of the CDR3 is TGCAGTGCTAGGGACAGGGTGGCCTATGGCTACACCTTC.

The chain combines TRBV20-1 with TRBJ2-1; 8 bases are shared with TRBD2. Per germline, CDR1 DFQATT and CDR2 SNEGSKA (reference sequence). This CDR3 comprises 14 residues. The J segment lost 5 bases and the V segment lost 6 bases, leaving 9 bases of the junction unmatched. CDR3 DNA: TGCAGTGCCACCCGGGTACTAGCGGACAATGAGCAGTTCTTC. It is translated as CSATRVLADNEQFF.